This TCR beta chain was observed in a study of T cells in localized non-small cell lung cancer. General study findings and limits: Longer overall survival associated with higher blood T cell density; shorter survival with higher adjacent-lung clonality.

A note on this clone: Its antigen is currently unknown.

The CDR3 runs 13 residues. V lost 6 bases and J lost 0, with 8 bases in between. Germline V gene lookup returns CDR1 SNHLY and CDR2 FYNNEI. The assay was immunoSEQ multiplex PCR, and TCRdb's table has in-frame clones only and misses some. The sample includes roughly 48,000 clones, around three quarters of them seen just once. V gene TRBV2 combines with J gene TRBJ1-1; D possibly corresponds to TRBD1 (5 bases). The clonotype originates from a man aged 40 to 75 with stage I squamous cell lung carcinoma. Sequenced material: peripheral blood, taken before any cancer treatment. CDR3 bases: TGTGCCAGCAGCGGGGACGTGAACACTGAAGCTTTCTTT. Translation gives CASSGDVNTEAFF.